This T cell receptor (beta chain) was documented in a study of Graves' ophthalmopathy and Graves' hyperthyroidism. Overall study findings and caveats: The authors also found most expanded thyroid clonotypes above 0.001 frequency in blood.

CDR1 is SGHTA and CDR2 is FQGNSA in the germline V gene. V dropped 5 bases and J dropped 4 bases, with 15 bases sitting between them. This CDR3 has 15 residues. RNA transcripts were the template, and TCR beta CDR3 regions were amplified from them. First-round RT-PCR employed HTBI primers, with a second-round multiplex PCR after it. MiXCR, run by TCRdb on the multiplex PCR reads, gives a single entry per CDR3 protein. The sample carries about 740,000 distinct CDR3 sequences, 40% recorded once. This clonotype was counted only a few times. Its antigen is still unknown. Orbital computed tomography and thyroid ultrasound, along with TRAb, serum thyroxine and clinical symptoms, underpinned diagnosis.

J is TRBJ1-5 and V is TRBV7-2, with D hard to call. Sequenced material: peripheral blood. The TCR comes from an adult man with Graves' ophthalmopathy. The chain's CDR3 is CASSQGQGRNQPQHF. The CDR3 DNA sequence: TGTGCCAGCAGCCAAGGTCAAGGGCGTAATCAGCCCCAGCATTTT.